This T cell receptor beta chain was captured by sequencing in a study of type 1 regulatory T cells. The overall study: This in vitro CD4 product, T-allo10, is enriched for Tr1 cells and alloantigen-specific. Findings of the study overall: Tr1 cells had a more restricted TCR repertoire than non-Tr1 cells.

This clonotype turned up a few times. Antigen unknown. TCRdb called the reads again in MiXCR, with one record for every CDR3 protein. The table has 60,000 to 75,000 distinct CDR3 sequences, less than 25% seen once. The receptor was isolated from a human donor in good health. The sequencing sample was made of cultured type 1 regulatory T (Tr1) cells, either the whole culture or a sorted fraction (not recorded which).

In DNA, the CDR3 is TGTGCCAGCAGTTTAAGCGGGAGCAATGAGCAGTTCTTC. This codes for CASSLSGSNEQFF. This rearrangement joins TRBV28 to TRBJ2-1, with 8 bases lining up with TRBD2. The germline V gene has CDR1 MDHEN and CDR2 SYDVKM. The CDR3 spans 13 residues. With 2 bases clipped from V and 6 bases from J, the junction kept 0 bases outside the gene matches.